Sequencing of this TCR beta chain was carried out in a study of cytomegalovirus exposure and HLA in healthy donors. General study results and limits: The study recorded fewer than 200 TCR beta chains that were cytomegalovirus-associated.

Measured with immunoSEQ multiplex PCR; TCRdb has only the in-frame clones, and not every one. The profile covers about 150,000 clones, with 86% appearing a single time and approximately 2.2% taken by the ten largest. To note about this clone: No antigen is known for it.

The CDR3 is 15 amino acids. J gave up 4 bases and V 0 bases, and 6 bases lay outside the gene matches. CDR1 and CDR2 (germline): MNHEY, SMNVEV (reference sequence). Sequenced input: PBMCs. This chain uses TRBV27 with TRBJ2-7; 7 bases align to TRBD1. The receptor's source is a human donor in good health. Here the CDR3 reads CASSLSEGGGYEQYF. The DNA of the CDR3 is TGTGCCAGCAGTTTATCTGAAGGGGGCGGATACGAGCAGTACTTC.